The T cell receptor (beta chain) under discussion was sequenced for a study of blood T cells in healthy people across ages (dated by TCRdb to between 2014 and 2017). Study-wide context: In model experiments, template switching captured roughly one uniquely barcoded TCR beta cDNA molecule for every two T cells. To track age-related changes in TCR beta repertoire diversity, the study relied on deep sequencing normalized with unique cDNA molecular identifiers. Four age groups were formed from the donors: young (average approximately 17 years), middle-aged (just under 40), aged (under 70) and long-lived (more than 75). To avoid experimental bias, donors of different ages were distributed randomly across sequencing lanes. For two donors (one aged 18 to 29 and one aged 80 or older), the study analyzed two additional independent replicas of 1 million unique cDNA reads from the same blood draw.

What the work shows at the level of the full study, not this receptor alone: Since profiling was done on bulk unsorted PBMCs, naive and antigen-experienced compartments could not be conclusively compared. Compared with the aged group, the long-lived group had more naive CD4+ T cells, fewer expanded clones and increased TCR diversity, a pattern suggesting age selection. Observed TCR beta diversity correlated strongly with the percentage of naive T cells measured by flow cytometry. As age increased, observed TCR beta diversity per million T cells dropped in a roughly linear way, and a significant reduction was already evident by age approximately 40. Total diversity estimates from one million sequenced T cells were considered lower bounds and underestimates. Because the CMV infection status of the donors was unknown, age-related changes in expanded clonotypes may potentially have been confounded.

The library was produced with 5' RACE. TCRdb records Illumina HiSeq 2500 as the sequencer. A second PCR of roughly 6 to 12 cycles was run with a J-beta primer mix and a sample-barcoded 5' primer. A unique molecular identifier was introduced onto each TCR beta cDNA molecule by a template-switch 5' adaptor carrying 12 random nucleotides. At least 2.5 million CDR3-containing paired-end reads were obtained from each sample. The Mint cDNA synthesis kit, primed by a TRBC-specific oligonucleotide, was used to synthesize first-strand cDNA from all RNA. Following uracil-DNA glycosylase treatment, all cDNA underwent a first 18-cycle PCR with the universal primers M1SS and BC2_uni_R. Per the source publication's procedure: For normalization, 1 million high-quality reads, each with a distinct molecular identifier, were randomly selected from each sample. Reads sharing molecular identifiers were discarded rather than binned into consensus sequences. MiTCR, with a Q25 quality threshold and the strictest error-elimination algorithm, was used for CDR3 identification, clonotype clustering and error correction. A nonparametric unseen species model using Euler transformation provided a lower-bound estimate of total TCR beta diversity. TCRdb handled the public reads itself, with Q25 trimming in fastp and clone calling in MiXCR, and kept productive beta chains. Merged by CDR3 protein, the rows form single entries marked with the most common genes and DNA. TCRdb assigned the V and J calls; the authors' analysis was not used. The sample table contains about 1.8 million distinct CDR3 sequences; only one count was recorded for around 48% of them. The top ten clones comprise 2% to 2.5% of the sample.

About this clonotype itself: Its specific antigen is unknown. No much larger clonotype is one base removed from it; base qualities were not supplied.

Spanning cysteine to phenylalanine, the CDR3 consists of 12 amino acids. The DNA shown is the 36-base CDR3, in frame from base 1. The 39 donors, aged about 6 to 90 years, were systemically healthy Caucasian individuals from Russia. About 9.8 milliliters of peripheral blood were drawn from each donor into EDTA-treated Vacutainer tubes. Ficoll-Paque density-gradient centrifugation was used to isolate PBMCs, with at least 6.5 million per sample. Total RNA, at least 6 micrograms per sample, was extracted from PBMCs with Trizol reagent. The percentages of naive CD45RAhigh/CD27high T cells were determined by flow cytometry on a PBMC aliquot from every donor.

The V gene is TRBV21-1 and the J gene is TRBJ1-4. TRBV21-1 is classified as a pseudogene. The receptor was derived from a woman between 35 and 50 years old in good health. Sequenced sample: blood. The nucleotide sequence reads TGTGCCAGCCAATGGGGAAATGAAAAACTGTTTTTT. It translates to CASQWGNEKLFF.